This T cell receptor beta chain was recorded in a study of cytomegalovirus exposure and HLA in healthy donors. On this clone: Its target is unknown.

CDR1 is MRHNA and CDR2 is SNTAGT in the germline V gene. The V gene lost 1 base and the J gene lost 12 bases, with 13 bases spanning the gap. The CDR3 is made up of 13 amino acids. Study-level points and caveats: Reportedly, cytomegalovirus status was diagnosed with high sensitivity and specificity. Testing in vitro showed a few CMV-associated chains specific for CMV antigens.

The primer mix had 60 Vbeta and 13 Jbeta primers. Profiled with immunoSEQ multiplex PCR; TCRdb holds only in-frame clones, not every one. The sample table sets out 150,000 to 200,000 clones. Sequences were obtained from PBMCs. The sequence was obtained from a man younger than 40 in good health and CMV-seronegative. This chain joins TRBV6-4 and TRBJ2-1; weak D call: TRBD2 (6 bases). CDR3 sequence (DNA): TGTGCCAGCAGTGACTATAGCGGAGGGGCGCAGTTCTTC. Its translation is CASSDYSGGAQFF.